The 28 T cell receptor beta chains below were found in one sample sequenced in a study of a mutant IDH1 vaccine in newly diagnosed glioma. Antigens for these TCRs are unknown. Time point denoted: week 35, safety follow-up. Each vaccine dose was 300 ug of mutant IDH1 20-mer peptide, with topical imiquimod. Profiling relied on immunoSEQ multiplex PCR, and the TCRdb table lists in-frame clones only, not all of them. The profile covers fewer than 90,000 clones, with more than 70% appearing a single time and 12% taken by the ten largest. Sequencing was performed on PBMCs, taken from a glioma patient whose treatment included an IDH1 peptide vaccine. These receptors all come from a man between 18 and 35 years old with glioma.

The chain is built from TRBV23-1 and TRBJ1-2, with 9 bases lining up with TRBD1. TRBV23-1 is known as an ORF, though its function is uncertain. There are 16 residues in the CDR3. V shed 3 bases and J 0 bases; nucleotides not matched to a gene: 5. The CDR3 is CASSHTGGSTNYGYTF. In DNA, the CDR3 is TGCGCCAGCAGTCACACAGGGGGCTCCACTAACTATGGCTACACCTTC.

This clone was counted between two and nine times. The genes are TRBV7-9 and TRBJ2-3, with 11 bases aligning to TRBD2. The V gene end was trimmed by 6 bases and the J gene end by 9 bases; junction bases not matched to a gene: 5. CDR3 length equals 13 residues. Germline-derived CDR1 and CDR2 are SEHNR and FQNEAQ (reference sequence). The DNA for the CDR3 is TGTGCCAGCAGTCTAGCGGGAGGACGGACGCAGTATTTT. Its translation is CASSLAGGRTQYF.

This rearrangement joins TRBV9 to TRBJ2-6; 7 bases align to TRBD1. From germline, CDR1 is SGDLS and CDR2 YYNGEE. The CDR3 is made up of 19 amino acids. J gave up 1 base and V 3 bases, and 13 bases lay outside the gene matches. This chain's CDR3 is CASSAHGQAPISGANVLTF. The CDR3 DNA is TGTGCCAGCAGCGCTCATGGACAGGCACCGATTTCTGGGGCCAACGTCCTGACTTTC.

The V gene is TRBV28, the J gene TRBJ2-7, with 14 bases fitting TRBD2. The germline gives CDR1 MDHEN, CDR2 SYDVKM. The CDR3 is 17 amino acids. The junction had 5 bases not matched to a gene; V was cut back by 3 bases and J by 1 base. CDR3 sequence reads: CASSFGTSGGLSYEQYF. CDR3 DNA: TGTGCCAGCAGTTTTGGGACTAGCGGGGGACTTTCCTACGAGCAGTACTTC.

Written as DNA, the CDR3 is TGTGCCAGCAGCCAAGAAGGACGAGGACGGGGAAACATTCAGTACTTC. Amino acids: CASSQEGRGRGNIQYF. This sequence joins TRBV4-2 and TRBJ2-4; perhaps TRBD2 as D (5 bases). The CDR3 has 16 amino acids. V lost 0 bases, J lost 6 bases, and 15 bases lay in between. Germline loops: CDR1 LGHNA, CDR2 YNFKEQ.

The chain links TRBV6-5 to TRBJ2-7, with unresolved D. The CDR3 covers 14 residues. The germline V gene has CDR1 MNHEY and CDR2 SVGAGI. V lost 2 bases and J lost 5, with 13 bases in between. The CDR3 protein is CASSYRTAVHEQYF. DNA for the CDR3: TGTGCCAGCAGTTACCGGACGGCGGTCCACGAGCAGTACTTC.

A few counts support this clone. The rearrangement uses TRBV30 and TRBJ1-2, with D maybe TRBD1 (5 bases). V was pared by 0 bases and J by 7 bases, with 6 bases between. The CDR3 runs 11 residues. CDR1 GTSNPN and CDR2 SVGIG come from the germline V gene (reference sequence). CDR3 sequence (DNA): TGTGCCTGGAGTGTAGACAGTGGCTACACCTTC. Protein sequence: CAWSVDSGYTF.

The chain carries TRBV2 and TRBJ2-3, with D maybe TRBD1 (5 bases). This CDR3 region has 15 residues. Germline lookup yields CDR1 SNHLY and CDR2 FYNNEI. V gave up 8 bases and J gave up 2 bases, with 17 bases separating them. CDR3 loop: CASLSGPLHTDTQYF. As DNA, the CDR3 is TGTGCCAGCCTTTCAGGGCCTCTCCACACAGATACGCAGTATTTT.

This chain connects TRBV28 to TRBJ2-5; tentatively, D is TRBD2 (5 bases). The CDR3 totals 16 residues. Germline CDR1 MDHEN, CDR2 SYDVKM. V was clipped by 5 bases and J by 4 bases, with 20 bases between them. CDR3 in DNA: TGTGCCAGCAGTACTTTACGGACGGACCGGGGAGAGACCCAGTACTTC. Translation gives CASSTLRTDRGETQYF.

There are a few counts of this clone. V gene TRBV2 combines with J gene TRBJ1-1, with 7 bases matching TRBD1. The germline V gene encodes CDR1 SNHLY and CDR2 FYNNEI. The CDR3 extends over 14 amino acids. J was trimmed by 7 bases and V by 3 bases; bases with no gene match: 8. This chain's CDR3 is CASSERQGVGEAFF. The CDR3 nucleotides read TGTGCCAGCAGTGAGAGGCAGGGGGTAGGTGAAGCTTTCTTT. Variable domain in full (rest from reference TRBV2 and TRBJ1-1): EPEVTQTPSHQVTQMGQEVILRCVPISNHLYFYWYRQILGQKVEFLVSFYNNEISEKSEIFDDQFSVERPDGSNFTLKIRSTKLEDSAMYFCASSERQGVGEAFFGQGTRLTVV.

The chain uses TRBV5-6 and TRBJ2-2; 11 bases align to TRBD2. Germline assignment: CDR1 SGHDT and CDR2 YYEEEE. The CDR3 loop spans 12 amino acids. J lost 7 bases, V lost 8 bases, and 1 base had no gene match. The DNA for the CDR3 is TGTGCCAGTGGGACTAGCGGCGGGGAGCTGTTTTTT. Its protein is CASGTSGGELFF.

This clone showed up just once. The rearrangement links TRBV6-6 to TRBJ1-2; D not resolved. The V end lost 5 bases, the J end lost 5 bases, and 9 bases lay between the germline ends. This CDR3 is built from 12 residues. CDR1 is MNHNY, CDR2 SVGAGI, per germline (reference sequence). This CDR3 reads CASSLRGYGYTF. The CDR3, as DNA: TGTGCCAGCAGTCTACGAGGGTATGGCTACACCTTC.

This chain links TRBV27 with TRBJ2-7; 9 bases agree with TRBD2. Germline CDR1 reads MNHEY; CDR2 reads SMNVEV (reference sequence). V was clipped by 0 bases and J by 4 bases; unmatched bases: 4. The CDR3 extends over 15 amino acids. CDR3 coding DNA: TGTGCCAGCAGTTTATCGGCGGGAGGGGAATACGAGCAGTACTTC. Translation: CASSLSAGGEYEQYF.

The rearrangement joins TRBV5-4 to TRBJ2-3; no reliable D call. V lost 2 bases to trimming and J lost 3 bases, with 4 bases between them. Germline V lookup: CDR1 SGHNT, CDR2 YYREEE (reference sequence). CDR3 length equals 12 residues. CDR3 DNA: TGTGCCAGCAGCTTCGGGACAGATACGCAGTATTTT. It codes for CASSFGTDTQYF.

The chain uses TRBV5-4 and TRBJ2-4; 9 positions agree with TRBD1. The CDR3 has 17 residues. CDR1 and CDR2 (germline): SGHNT, YYREEE (reference sequence). Unmatched junction bases numbered 17, after V lost 4 bases and J lost 9 bases. DNA for the CDR3: TGTGCCAGCAGCGGGGGGGACAGGGCCTCTCGTAAAGGCATTCAGTACTTC. The encoded protein is CASSGGDRASRKGIQYF.

This chain uses TRBV28 with TRBJ1-2; D is uncertain. Looked up from germline, CDR1 is MDHEN and CDR2 is SYDVKM. The CDR3 extends over 15 amino acids. The V end was cut by 4 bases, the J end by 4 bases, with 16 bases between. The CDR3 DNA follows: TGTGCCAGCAGTTCCGCGGCAGCCTCGACCTATGGCTACACCTTC. Translation: CASSSAAASTYGYTF.

This chain connects TRBV20-1 to TRBJ1-2; a weak D match, TRBD1 (6 bases). The CDR3 contains 11 residues. Germline V gene data show CDR1 as DFQATT and CDR2 as SNEGSKA (reference sequence). The germline V and J ends were trimmed by 7 bases and 2 bases, with 8 bases remaining between them. CDR3 protein: CSGTANYGYTF. For the CDR3, the DNA is TGCAGTGGGACAGCCAACTATGGCTACACCTTC.

The chain's CDR3 is CASSIDKNSNQPQHF. The CDR3 DNA sequence: TGTGCCAGTAGTATAGATAAGAATAGCAATCAGCCCCAGCATTTT. The chain carries TRBV19 and TRBJ1-5; no firm D call. Germline V gene data show CDR1 as LNHDA and CDR2 as SQIVND (reference sequence). CDR3 length equals 15 residues. With 0 bases removed from V and 0 bases from J, the gap between germline ends came to 6 bases.

This sequence joins TRBV4-2 and TRBJ2-2, with a tentative D call TRBD2 (5 bases). Trimming removed 0 bases from V and 1 base from J, with 15 bases in between. The CDR3 runs to 18 residues. CDR1 is LGHNA and CDR2 is YNFKEQ in the germline V gene. CDR3 protein: CASSQDLTGRENTGELFF. Here the CDR3 DNA reads TGTGCCAGCAGCCAAGATCTTACGGGTCGGGAGAACACCGGGGAGCTGTTTTTT.

This rearrangement joins TRBV19 to TRBJ1-5, with D possibly matching TRBD1 (5 bases). Germline V CDR1 and CDR2: LNHDA, SQIVND (reference sequence). Trimming cost V 10 bases and J 5 bases, with 12 bases left between them. CDR3 length: 12 residues. Here the CDR3 reads CATRGLDQPQHF. CDR3 bases: TGTGCCACTAGGGGCCTTGATCAGCCCCAGCATTTT. Variable domain in full (rest from reference TRBV19 and TRBJ1-5): DGGITQSPKYLFRKEGQNVTLSCEQNLNHDAMYWYRQDPGQGLRLIYYSQIVNDFQKGDIAEGYSVSREKKESFPLTVTSAQKNPTAFYLCATRGLDQPQHFGDGTRLSIL.

This clone was observed a single time. The gene calls are TRBV19 and TRBJ2-1; 8 nucleotides align to TRBD1. There are 14 residues in the CDR3. Trimming took 3 bases from V and 7 from J; bases not matched to a gene: 5. Germline CDR1 LNHDA, CDR2 SQIVND (reference sequence). CDR3 sequence reads: CASSIRDRKNEQFF. For the CDR3, the DNA is TGTGCCAGTAGTATCCGGGACAGGAAAAATGAGCAGTTCTTC.

This clone was detected once. In the same sample, other DNA sequences code for this CDR3. The chain carries TRBV30 and TRBJ1-3; no firm D call. V shed 3 bases and J shed 0 bases, with 3 bases lying between them. The germline V gene encodes CDR1 GTSNPN and CDR2 SVGIG (reference sequence). The CDR3 is 12 residues long. The DNA of the CDR3 is TGTGCCTGGAGCCCCTCTGGAAACACCATATATTTT. This gives the protein CAWSPSGNTIYF.

This clone occurred a few times. The chain employs TRBV7-3 and TRBJ1-1; D is undetermined. This CDR3 contains 14 residues. Deletions cut 3 bases from V and 0 bases from J, with 8 bases between. Germline V gene sequence: CDR1 SGHTA, CDR2 FQGTGA. CDR3 DNA sequence: TGTGCCAGCAGCTTCGGCGGAATGAACACTGAAGCTTTCTTT. Residues: CASSFGGMNTEAFF.

CDR3: CASSPPPAGNTEAFF. CDR3 bases: TGTGCCAGCTCACCACCTCCGGCGGGGAACACTGAAGCTTTCTTT. This chain links TRBV18 with TRBJ1-1; D remains unclear. Trimming left V 0 bases short and J 1 base short, with 9 bases between. The CDR3 is 15 amino acids. Germline V CDR1 and CDR2: KGHSH, LQKENI.

Of note for this clone: A read error may account for a junction end that differs from germline. The V and J genes are TRBV5-1 and TRBJ2-3; 9 bases match TRBD2. The CDR3 consists of 14 residues. Germline V CDR1 and CDR2: SGHRS, YFSETQ. DNA of the CDR3: TGCGCCAGCAGCCTCGGGACTAGCACCGATACGCAGTATTTT. Residues: CASSLGTSTDTQYF.

The V gene is TRBV15, the J gene TRBJ1-4; D may be TRBD1 (5 bases). Between the trimmed V and J ends, which lost 1 base and 7 bases, there was a span of 13 bases. The CDR3 contains 15 residues. Germline V gene data show CDR1 as LNHNV and CDR2 as YYDKDF (reference sequence). DNA for the CDR3: TGTGCCACCAGCAGAGGGGGACTTGGAAGTGAAAAACTGTTTTTT. Translating it yields CATSRGGLGSEKLFF.

The chain carries TRBV25-1 and TRBJ2-7; perhaps D is TRBD1 or TRBD2 (5 bases each). The V end was cut by 7 bases, the J end by 0 bases, with 13 bases between. CDR3 size: 14 residues. CDR1 MGHDK and CDR2 SYGVNS come from the germline V gene. CDR3 in DNA: TGTGCCAGCACGGGGCACAGTTCCTCCTACGAGCAGTACTTC. It translates to CASTGHSSSYEQYF.

This sequence joins TRBV19 and TRBJ2-1; TRBD2 is a possible D gene (5 bases). The CDR3 loop spans 14 amino acids. V shed 8 bases and J shed 4 bases, with 15 bases lying between them. Germline V CDR1 and CDR2: LNHDA, SQIVND (reference sequence). The CDR3: CASGWTGMYNEQFF. Written as DNA, the CDR3 is TGTGCCAGTGGTTGGACGGGGATGTACAATGAGCAGTTCTTC. Combining the CDR3 with reference TRBV19 and TRBJ2-1 gives the whole variable domain DGGITQSPKYLFRKEGQNVTLSCEQNLNHDAMYWYRQDPGQGLRLIYYSQIVNDFQKGDIAEGYSVSREKKESFPLTVTSAQKNPTAFYLCASGWTGMYNEQFFGPGTRLTVL.